These 28 T cell receptor beta chains came from one sample sequenced in a study of cytomegalovirus exposure and HLA in healthy donors. Vbeta (60) and Jbeta (13) primers were used in the PCR. TCRdb's table, derived via immunoSEQ multiplex PCR, lists solely in-frame clones and lacks some. Counted here are around 58,000 clones, about 67% occurring once; the ten biggest clones make up over 30%. Sequencing used PBMCs. The receptor source for this set is a middle-aged man in good health and CMV-seropositive.

This chain joins TRBV4-2 and TRBJ1-4, with D perhaps matching TRBD1 (6 bases). The CDR3 contains 14 residues. Trimming cost V 0 bases and J 4 bases, with 6 bases left between them. Germline-derived CDR1 and CDR2 are LGHNA and YNFKEQ. The CDR3 here is CASSQDRGNEKLFF. CDR3 bases: TGTGCCAGCAGCCAAGACAGGGGTAATGAAAAACTGTTTTTT.

The CDR3 here is CASSGTGASEQYF. The DNA for the CDR3 is TGTGCCAGCAGCGGTACAGGGGCAAGCGAGCAGTACTTC. The rearrangement links TRBV7-9 to TRBJ2-7; 7 bases match TRBD1. V shed 5 bases and J 6 bases; nucleotides not matched to a gene: 7. Germline loops: CDR1 SEHNR, CDR2 FQNEAQ (reference sequence). This CDR3 comprises 13 residues.

This clone has just one count. The chain joins TRBV2 to TRBJ2-6, with 7 bases identical to TRBD1. This CDR3 spans 16 amino acids. After removal of 10 bases from V and 0 bases from J, the junction contained 9 bases not matched to a gene. CDR1 and CDR2 from the germline V gene are SNHLY and FYNNEI. The chain's CDR3 is CAMGQTSSSGANVLTF. CDR3 nucleotide sequence: TGTGCCATGGGACAGACCTCTTCCTCTGGGGCCAACGTCCTGACTTTC.

This clone is a singleton in its sample. The gene calls are TRBV15 and TRBJ2-3; D gene uncertain. CDR1 LNHNV and CDR2 YYDKDF come from the germline V gene (reference sequence). Trimming stripped 0 bases from V and 4 bases from J, with 5 bases between. There are 13 residues in the CDR3. CDR3: CATSRDPADTQYF. CDR3 DNA: TGTGCCACCAGCAGAGATCCGGCAGATACGCAGTATTTT.

The chain uses TRBV7-9 and TRBJ2-3; 7 nucleotides align to TRBD2. Trimming cost V 4 bases and J 1 base; bases outside gene matches: 8. This CDR3 spans 16 amino acids. CDR1 is SEHNR, CDR2 FQNEAQ, per germline (reference sequence). The CDR3 DNA reads TGTGCCAGCAGCTCTTTCGTCGCGGGGGGCACAGATACGCAGTATTTT. It codes for CASSSFVAGGTDTQYF.

The rearrangement uses TRBV5-1 and TRBJ1-4, with D possibly matching TRBD1 (5 bases). Between the trimmed V and J ends, which lost 0 bases and 8 bases, there was a span of 11 bases. This CDR3 comprises 14 residues. Germline assignment: CDR1 SGHRS and CDR2 YFSETQ. The CDR3 region has the DNA TGCGCCAGCAGCTTGGCCAGGGTAGGGGAAAAACTGTTTTTT. This sequence encodes CASSLARVGEKLFF.

The rearrangement joins TRBV28 to TRBJ2-7; tentative D call: TRBD1 (7 bases). CDR1 and CDR2 (germline): MDHEN, SYDVKM. This CDR3 is built from 14 residues. V lost 6 bases and J lost 2, with 14 bases in between. The CDR3 coding sequence is TGTGCCAGCAGAACTCCAGGGGGGACCTACGAGCAGTACTTC. It is translated as CASRTPGGTYEQYF.

V and J are TRBV11-1 and TRBJ2-5; D is uncertain. The CDR3 contains 17 residues. Germline V CDR1 and CDR2: SGHAT, FQDESV (reference sequence). The V and J ends lost 0 bases and 4 bases respectively, with 18 bases between them. The CDR3 loop reads CASSLAPNAIRAETQYF. DNA of the CDR3: TGTGCCAGCAGCTTAGCCCCTAACGCGATCCGTGCAGAGACCCAGTACTTC.

V and J are TRBV6-1 and TRBJ1-2, with unresolved D. The CDR3 consists of 12 residues. V was clipped by 5 bases and J by 5 bases, with 9 bases between them. Germline assignment: CDR1 MNHNS and CDR2 SASEGT. The CDR3 spells CASSLTWYGYTF. The CDR3 nucleotides read TGTGCCAGCAGTTTAACTTGGTATGGCTACACCTTC.

This chain joins TRBV25-1 and TRBJ1-1; D is uncertain. This CDR3 region has 13 residues. Per germline, CDR1 MGHDK and CDR2 SYGVNS. V was shortened by 3 bases and J by 1 base, with 6 bases between the two germline ends. CDR3 nucleotide sequence: TGTGCCAGCAGTGACAGGTGGAACACTGAAGCTTTCTTT. Its protein product is CASSDRWNTEAFF.

V usage is TRBV5-1 and J usage is TRBJ2-1; TRBD2 agrees at 9 bases. Germline CDR1 SGHRS, CDR2 YFSETQ. The V segment lost 1 base and the J segment 13 bases; nucleotides outside the gene matches: 9. The CDR3 has 14 residues. CDR3 residues: CASSLWLAGHEQFF. The CDR3 region has the DNA TGCGCCAGCAGCTTGTGGCTAGCGGGGCACGAACAGTTCTTC.

The V and J genes are TRBV5-8 and TRBJ2-5; D not resolved. Per germline, CDR1 SGHTS and CDR2 YDEGEE. This CDR3 is 11 amino acids long. V was cut by 5 bases and J by 5 bases, with 7 bases left in between. The CDR3 DNA reads as TGTGCCAGCAGTCATGTGGAGACCCAGTACTTC. Protein product: CASSHVETQYF. Using reference TRBV5-8 and TRBJ2-5 for the parts outside the CDR3, the full variable domain is EAGVTQSPTHLIKTRGQQATLRCSPISGHTSVYWYQQALGLGLQFLLWYDEGEERNRGNFPPRFSGRQFPNYSSELNVNALELEDSALYLCASSHVETQYFGPGTRLLVL.

Written as DNA, the CDR3 is TGTGCCAGCAGCTTAAGGGGGGGACAGGGGGCTGTCGAGACCCAGTACTTC. It specifies CASSLRGGQGAVETQYF. The V and J genes are TRBV7-7 and TRBJ2-5; 12 bases are a match to TRBD1. The ends lost 2 bases at V and 5 bases at J; junction bases unmatched: 9. The CDR3 loop spans 17 amino acids. The germline gives CDR1 SSHAT, CDR2 FNYEAQ (reference sequence). The entire variable domain, with the rest obtained from reference TRBV7-7 and TRBJ2-5, is as follows: GAGVSQSPRYKVTKRGQDVTLRCDPISSHATLYWYQQALGQGPEFLTYFNYEAQPDKSGLPSDRFSAERPEGSISTLTIQRTEQRDSAMYRCASSLRGGQGAVETQYFGPGTRLLVL.

This rearrangement joins TRBV5-4 to TRBJ1-4; 8 bases are shared with TRBD1. J gave up 0 bases and V 3 bases, and 4 bases lay outside the gene matches. CDR3 length: 16 residues. Germline-derived CDR1 and CDR2 are SGHNT and YYREEE (reference sequence). CDR3 nucleotide sequence: TGTGCCAGCAGCTCAGGACAGGGCTCAACTAATGAAAAACTGTTTTTT. Its protein product is CASSSGQGSTNEKLFF.

This chain joins TRBV19 and TRBJ1-2, with D perhaps TRBD1 (6 bases). CDR1 and CDR2 from the germline V gene are LNHDA and SQIVND (reference sequence). With 7 bases removed from V and 6 bases from J, the gap between germline ends came to 15 bases. CDR3 size: 13 residues. In DNA, the CDR3 is TGTGCCAGTAAGATCTCAGGGGATGATGGCTACACCTTC. As protein: CASKISGDDGYTF.

V and J are TRBV7-9 and TRBJ1-2; D is possibly TRBD1 (5 bases). With 5 bases removed from V and 0 bases from J, the gap between germline ends came to 13 bases. CDR3 size: 15 residues. Germline assignment: CDR1 SEHNR and CDR2 FQNEAQ (reference sequence). The CDR3 sequence is CASSPQGIANYGYTF. The CDR3 nucleotides are TGTGCCAGCAGCCCCCAGGGCATAGCTAACTATGGCTACACCTTC.

V usage is TRBV21-1 and J usage is TRBJ1-3; TRBD1, as called in the table, went unchecked against the DNA. TRBV21-1 counts as a pseudogene. The CDR3 covers 14 residues. The CDR3 spells CASSLRTGVNTIYF. DNA for the CDR3: TGTGCCAGCAGCTTACGGACAGGCGTAAACACCATATATTTT.

The V and J genes are TRBV4-1 and TRBJ2-7; 7 bases map to TRBD1. Germline V gene data show CDR1 as MGHRA and CDR2 as YSYEKL. CDR3 length equals 14 residues. The V and J ends lost 1 base and 7 bases, in that order; junction bases with no gene match: 7. The CDR3 bases are TGCGCCAGCAGCCAAGTAGGACAGGCCCCGGAGCAGTACTTC. The encoded protein is CASSQVGQAPEQYF.

This chain connects TRBV7-9 to TRBJ1-4; D gene uncertain. CDR1 and CDR2 (germline): SEHNR, FQNEAQ (reference sequence). Trimming left V 1 base short and J 12 bases short, with 9 bases between. This CDR3 contains 12 residues. Written as DNA, the CDR3 is TGTGCCAGCAGCTTAGATCGGAGGGAACTGTTTTTT. Protein: CASSLDRRELFF.

The CDR3 DNA sequence: TGTGCCAGCAGCTTGAGAGACAGGAATCGATTCCTCCCCCTCCACTTT. Translating gives CASSLRDRNRFLPLHF. This chain joins TRBV5-6 and TRBJ1-6; TRBD1 is a possible D gene (6 bases). This CDR3 is 16 amino acids long. In germline, CDR1 is SGHDT, CDR2 YYEEEE. Trimming removed 1 base at V and 13 bases at J, with 21 bases between.

The genes are TRBV29-1 and TRBJ1-1; the D gene is possibly TRBD1 (6 bases). The CDR3 length is 13 residues. The V gene's germline CDR1 is SQVTM and CDR2 ANQGSEA. V lost 3 bases to trimming and J lost 5 bases, with 13 bases between them. The CDR3 region has the DNA TGCAGCGTTGATGAGGGGGGGGCAACTGAAGCTTTCTTT. It translates to CSVDEGGATEAFF.

V and J are TRBV2 and TRBJ1-2; the D gene is possibly TRBD1 (5 bases). The germline V gene encodes CDR1 SNHLY and CDR2 FYNNEI. This CDR3 is built from 14 residues. With 7 bases removed from V and 7 bases from J, the gap between germline ends came to 19 bases. The CDR3 sequence: CASKVRGGDSGYTF. CDR3 sequence (DNA): TGTGCCAGCAAGGTCCGGGGAGGGGATAGTGGCTACACCTTC.

This clone has just a few counts. The chain is built from TRBV4-3 and TRBJ2-1, with TRBD2 identical over 8 bases. J gave up 9 bases and V 4 bases, and 8 bases lay outside the gene matches. This CDR3 has 14 residues. CDR1 is LGHNA, CDR2 YSLEER, per germline. The CDR3 coding sequence is TGCGCCAGCAGCCGAAAGGGACTAGATTTTGAGCAGTTCTTC. Amino acid sequence: CASSRKGLDFEQFF.

This clone was seen more than once but under ten times. This chain joins TRBV12-5 and TRBJ1-1; no firm D call. The V end lost 1 base, the J end lost 0 bases, and 9 bases lay between the germline ends. The CDR3 sequence is 15 residues long. CDR1 is LGHNT and CDR2 is FRNRAP in the germline V gene. The chain's CDR3 is CASGLGSPMNTEAFF. The CDR3 DNA follows: TGTGCTAGTGGTTTGGGGAGCCCTATGAACACTGAAGCTTTCTTT. The whole variable domain, filled in from reference TRBV12-5 and TRBJ1-1, reads DARVTQTPRHKVTEMGQEVTMRCQPILGHNTVFWYRQTMMQGLELLAYFRNRAPLDDSGMPKDRFSAEMPDATLATLKIQPSEPRDSAVYFCASGLGSPMNTEAFFGQGTRLTVV.

The genes are TRBV19 and TRBJ1-1; D gene ambiguous. V lost 0 bases, J lost 4 bases, and 12 bases lay in between. Per germline, CDR1 LNHDA and CDR2 SQIVND (reference sequence). The CDR3 loop spans 15 amino acids. The CDR3, as DNA: TGTGCCAGTAGTATAGATCCGGCGGCACCCACTGAAGCTTTCTTT. Amino acids: CASSIDPAAPTEAFF.

This clone was counted only a few times. The chain joins TRBV7-2 to TRBJ2-5; perhaps TRBD1 as D (5 bases). V lost 0 bases, J lost 5 bases, and 13 bases lay in between. CDR3 length: 15 amino acids. Germline values: CDR1 SGHTA, CDR2 FQGNSA. The CDR3 nucleotides read TGTGCCAGCAGCTTAGCTGGGGCCTCGGCCGAGACCCAGTACTTC. This codes for CASSLAGASAETQYF.

This clone has a handful of counts. CDR3 in amino acids: CAISPGRGEGGYTF. In nucleotides, the CDR3 is TGTGCCATCAGTCCCGGCAGGGGCGAAGGGGGCTACACCTTC. The chain combines TRBV10-3 with TRBJ1-2; D possibly corresponds to TRBD1 (6 bases). This CDR3 is built from 14 residues. CDR1 ENHRY and CDR2 SYGVKD come from the germline V gene. V was shortened by 5 bases and J by 8 bases, with 18 bases between the two germline ends.

The DNA for the CDR3 is TGTGCCAGTACGGGTCGTGGTGGGAGCAATCAGCCCCAGCATTTT. Amino acid sequence: CASTGRGGSNQPQHF. The chain couples TRBV19 to TRBJ1-5; no reliable D call. Germline V gene lookup returns CDR1 LNHDA and CDR2 SQIVND (reference sequence). CDR3 size: 15 residues. The V and J ends lost 7 bases and 1 base respectively, with 14 bases between them. Variable domain in full (rest from reference TRBV19 and TRBJ1-5): DGGITQSPKYLFRKEGQNVTLSCEQNLNHDAMYWYRQDPGQGLRLIYYSQIVNDFQKGDIAEGYSVSREKKESFPLTVTSAQKNPTAFYLCASTGRGGSNQPQHFGDGTRLSIL.